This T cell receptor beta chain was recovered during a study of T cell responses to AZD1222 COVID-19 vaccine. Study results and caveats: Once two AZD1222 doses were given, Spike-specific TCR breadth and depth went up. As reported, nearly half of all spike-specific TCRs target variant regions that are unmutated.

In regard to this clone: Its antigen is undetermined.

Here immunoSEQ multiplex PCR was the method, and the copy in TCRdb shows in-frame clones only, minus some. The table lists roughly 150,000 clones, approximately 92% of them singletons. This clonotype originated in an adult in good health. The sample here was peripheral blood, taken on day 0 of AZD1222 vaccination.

Written as DNA, the CDR3 is TGTGCCAGCAGCTTAAGGGACAACGCTCCCAATGAAAAACTGTTTTTT. Protein product: CASSLRDNAPNEKLFF. The genes are TRBV7-2 and TRBJ1-4; TRBD1 might be the D (6 bases). V was cut by 2 bases and J by 5 bases, with 15 bases left in between. CDR1 and CDR2 (germline): SGHTA, FQGNSA. CDR3 length: 16 amino acids.